The clone carrying this TCR beta chain has more than one count but fewer than ten. Its target is unknown. The CDR3 totals 15 residues. CDR1 and CDR2 from the germline V gene are SEHNR and FQNEAQ (reference sequence). Unmatched junction bases numbered 10, after V lost 5 bases and J lost 5 bases. These data are taken from a study of T cells in Graves' hyperthyroidism and ophthalmopathy. Study findings and constraints: By a 13 V-J model, ophthalmopathy was set apart from stable hyperthyroidism. Peripheral blood also featured most of the thyroid clonotypes expanded above 0.001.

Amplification targeted TCR beta CDR3 regions from RNA transcripts. Researchers ran a first-round RT-PCR on the TCR CDR3 using the HTBI primer set. Using its own MiXCR run on the multiplex PCR reads, TCRdb lists one record per CDR3 protein. The sample has 200,000 to 250,000 distinct CDR3 sequences; about 17% are singletons. An absence of ophthalmopathy progression within 18 months meant stable Graves' hyperthyroidism. This clonotype was obtained from a woman aged 50 to 65 with Graves' hyperthyroidism. The V and J genes are TRBV7-9 and TRBJ2-3; TRBD1 matches 7 bases. The sequenced sample was blood. CDR3 DNA: TGTGCCAGCAGCCCCGTACAGGGGTCGATAGATACGCAGTATTTT. Translating gives CASSPVQGSIDTQYF.